The 13 T cell receptor beta chains in this list originate from one sample, sequenced in a study of spatial heterogeneity in lung cancer. MiXCR was run by TCRdb on the 5' RACE reads, yielding one entry per CDR3 protein. The table has under 25,000 distinct CDR3 sequences, more than 8.5% seen once. The time point was: blood at routine non-recurrence follow-up after resection. Specimen: PBMCs, collected at follow-up. The receptors shown here come from a female donor with early-stage non-small cell lung cancer.

This clonotype was recorded at least ten times. This rearrangement joins TRBV5-1 to TRBJ2-5; either TRBD1 or TRBD2 may fit D (5 bases each). V lost 0 bases, J lost 3 bases, and 9 bases lay in between. CDR3 size: 14 residues. Germline-derived CDR1 and CDR2 are SGHRS and YFSETQ. The CDR3 DNA is TGCGCCAGCAGCTTGGGAGGGGCCGAAGAGACCCAGTACTTC. This encodes CASSLGGAEETQYF.

This clonotype was seen many times. This rearrangement joins TRBV7-2 to TRBJ1-5; D uncertain. V dropped 4 bases and J dropped 6 bases, with 10 bases sitting between them. Germline-derived CDR1 and CDR2 are SGHTA and FQGNSA. CDR3 length: 13 amino acids. CDR3 nucleotides: TGTGCCAGCAGCTGGTCAGGTCCTCAGCCCCAGCATTTT. This encodes CASSWSGPQPQHF.

This clonotype was detected only a few times. This chain links TRBV28 with TRBJ2-1, with no clear D. Looked up from germline, CDR1 is MDHEN and CDR2 is SYDVKM. CDR3 length equals 16 residues. Trimming removed 6 bases from V and 0 bases from J, with 15 bases in between. For the CDR3, the DNA is TGTGCCAGCAGCTTTCTCGTGATGAGCTCCTACAATGAGCAGTTCTTC. This encodes CASSFLVMSSYNEQFF.

As concerns this clonotype: A much larger clone differs by one base, so this may be a read error. The chain recombines TRBV30 with TRBJ2-6; a possible D gene is TRBD2 (7 bases). The CDR3 runs 14 residues. Looked up from germline, CDR1 is GTSNPN and CDR2 is SVGIG (reference sequence). The CDR3 here is CARGGGTGTNVLTF. CDR3 DNA sequence: TGTGCCCGGGGAGGGGGGACTGGGACCAACGTCCTGACTTTC.

The V call is TRBV12-3 or TRBV12-4, the J call TRBJ2-3, with 13 positions matching TRBD2. Trimming at V came to 5 bases and at J to 6 bases, leaving 5 bases not matched to a gene. The CDR3 sequence is 15 residues long. CDR3 protein: CASSPGTSGMDTQYF. DNA for the CDR3: TGTGCCAGCAGTCCCGGGACTAGCGGGATGGATACGCAGTATTTT.

In this sample, this clonotype turned up a few times. The chain carries TRBV6-5 and TRBJ1-4; D is possibly TRBD1 (5 bases). The V end lost 1 base, the J end lost 0 bases, and 9 bases lay between the germline ends. Germline assignment: CDR1 MNHEY and CDR2 SVGAGI. This CDR3 has 16 residues. The CDR3 DNA sequence: TGTGCCAGCAGTTACTTAGGAGGGGCAACTAATGAAAAACTGTTTTTT. Translation: CASSYLGGATNEKLFF.

This clonotype was found many times. This sequence joins TRBV7-9 and TRBJ1-1; D is perhaps TRBD1 (6 bases). This CDR3 is built from 14 residues. Germline CDR1 SEHNR, CDR2 FQNEAQ (reference sequence). The ends were cut back, 2 bases at V and 4 bases at J, with 11 bases in the middle. CDR3 sequence: CASSLQGTGTEAFF. DNA of the CDR3: TGTGCCAGCAGCTTACAGGGGACGGGCACTGAAGCTTTCTTT.

Many counts were recorded for this clonotype. This chain links TRBV7-9 with TRBJ2-2; weak D call: TRBD2 (5 bases). The CDR3 has 15 residues. CDR1 is SEHNR, CDR2 FQNEAQ, per germline (reference sequence). Trimming pared 5 bases from V and 4 bases from J, leaving 14 bases between. In nucleotides, the CDR3 is TGTGCCAGCAGCCGAGACGGGGAGACCACCGGGGAGCTGTTTTTT. Protein: CASSRDGETTGELFF.

This clonotype showed up many times. The rearrangement joins TRBV30 to TRBJ1-1; tentatively, D is TRBD1 (5 bases). The CDR3 runs 13 residues. Trimming removed 2 bases at V and 2 bases at J, with 9 bases between. Germline V CDR1 and CDR2: GTSNPN, SVGIG (reference sequence). Here the CDR3 reads CAWSRGFNTEAFF. The CDR3 DNA is TGTGCCTGGAGTAGGGGATTTAACACTGAAGCTTTCTTT.

By its share, this clonotype is medium-sized (0.01 to 0.1%). The chain links TRBV20-1 to TRBJ1-1, with unresolved D. Trimming pared 8 bases from V and 1 base from J, leaving 11 bases between. Germline V gene sequence: CDR1 DFQATT, CDR2 SNEGSKA (reference sequence). The CDR3 length is 12 residues. The DNA of the CDR3 is TGCAGTCCCCACGATGGGAACACTGAAGCTTTCTTT. This gives the protein CSPHDGNTEAFF.

Ten or more counts support this clonotype. The chain has TRBV12-3 or TRBV12-4 and TRBJ2-5, with 11 nucleotides matching TRBD2. This CDR3 is 17 amino acids long. V lost 2 bases, J lost 5 bases, and 10 bases stayed unmatched. Written as DNA, the CDR3 is TGTGCCAGCAGTTTACGGGGTAGCGGGGGGGCCAGGGAGACCCAGTACTTC. It specifies CASSLRGSGGARETQYF.

This clonotype was found many times. The chain couples TRBV20-1 to TRBJ2-7; 8 bases fit TRBD2. With V trimmed by 5 bases and J by 2 bases, 8 bases remained unmatched. From germline, CDR1 is DFQATT and CDR2 SNEGSKA (reference sequence). This CDR3 is built from 14 residues. Written as DNA, the CDR3 is TGCAGTGCTTTACTAGCGGAGATTCCCTACGAGCAGTACTTC. It codes for CSALLAEIPYEQYF.

This clonotype came up many times. This chain joins TRBV7-2 and TRBJ2-2; tentative D call: TRBD2 (6 bases). V lost 1 base to trimming and J lost 4 bases, with 10 bases between them. The CDR3 loop spans 15 amino acids. From germline, CDR1 is SGHTA and CDR2 FQGNSA. CDR3 coding DNA: TGTGCCAGCAGCTTAGTTAGCGGCGCCACCGGGGAGCTGTTTTTT. Residues: CASSLVSGATGELFF.